The 6 T cell receptor beta chains listed next were all sequenced from one sample in a study of control samples from healthy donors and cancer patients. Using immunoSEQ multiplex PCR, the repertoire was profiled, and TCRdb retains in-frame clones only, with some absent. Among about 89,000 clones listed, approximately 86% were seen once. The sample was blood. The receptors were gathered from a man aged 25-45 years in good health.

There are a few counts of this clone. The V call is TRBV5-5, the J call TRBJ2-7; D call uncertain. This CDR3 is built from 13 residues. The V end lost 0 bases, the J end lost 7 bases, and 11 bases lay between the germline ends. Per germline, CDR1 SGHKS and CDR2 YYEKEE (reference sequence). CDR3 loop: CASSLGHVAEQYV. Written as DNA, the CDR3 is TGTGCCAGCAGCTTGGGACATGTGGCAGAGCAGTACGTC.

This rearrangement joins TRBV21-1 to TRBJ1-1; the table's D call, TRBD1, was not checked against the DNA. TRBV21-1 is reported as a pseudogene. The CDR3 extends over 11 amino acids. The CDR3: CASSRRGRAFF. The CDR3 bases are TGTGCCAGCAGCAGAAGGGGCAGGGCTTTCTTT.

This clone was picked up one time. This chain connects TRBV19 to TRBJ2-5; D is perhaps TRBD2 (6 bases). CDR3 size: 16 residues. V was shortened by 3 bases and J by 1 base, with 15 bases between the two germline ends. CDR1 and CDR2 from the germline V gene are LNHDA and SQIVND (reference sequence). The CDR3 sequence: CASSIRHRGSQETQYF. The CDR3 DNA sequence: TGTGCCAGTAGTATTCGCCACCGGGGGAGCCAAGAGACCCAGTACTTC.

This chain uses TRBV19 with TRBJ1-2; 8 bases align to TRBD1. Germline V lookup: CDR1 LNHDA, CDR2 SQIVND (reference sequence). V was clipped by 5 bases and J by 3 bases; unmatched bases: 8. The CDR3 has 15 residues. The CDR3 protein is CASSPSDRGHYGYTF. The CDR3 DNA reads as TGTGCCAGTAGTCCCTCCGACAGGGGCCACTATGGCTACACCTTC.

Concerning this clone itself: Relative to the germline gene, one junction end is altered; a read error may explain this. The V gene is TRBV7-9, the J gene TRBJ2-7; the match to TRBD2 covers 7 bases. The CDR3 runs to 12 residues. In germline, CDR1 is SEHNR, CDR2 FQNEAQ (reference sequence). The CDR3: CASSLAGEGWDF. In DNA form, the CDR3 reads TGTGCCAGCAGCTTAGCAGGGGAGGGTTGGGACTTC.

J is TRBJ1-1 and V is TRBV5-6; D might be TRBD1 (6 bases). The CDR3 runs 13 residues. Between the trimmed V and J ends, which lost 5 bases and 1 base, there was a span of 9 bases. The germline V gene has CDR1 SGHDT and CDR2 YYEEEE. This chain's CDR3 is CASRDSTNTEAFF. DNA for the CDR3: TGTGCCAGCAGGGACAGTACGAACACTGAAGCTTTCTTT. The full variable domain, its missing parts supplied by reference TRBV5-6 and TRBJ1-1, is DAGVTQSPTHLIKTRGQQVTLRCSPKSGHDTVSWYQQALGQGPQFIFQYYEEEERQRGNFPDRFSGHQFPNYSSELNVNALLLGDSALYLCASRDSTNTEAFFGQGTRLTVV.